The rows below give T cell receptor beta chains drawn from one sample of a study of tumor-infiltrating lymphocytes in localized non-small cell lung cancer. Assay: immunoSEQ multiplex PCR; the TCRdb copy retains only in-frame clones and omits some. The sample carries roughly 24,000 clones, roughly two thirds recorded once. The sample comprised lung tumor tissue. The origin of the receptors is a human donor with non-small cell lung cancer. The CDR3 runs from the conserved cysteine through the conserved F or W.

V: TRBV4-2; J: TRBJ2-5; CDR3: CASSTLAGVPGGETQYF
V: TRBV29-1; J: TRBJ2-1; CDR3: CSAGGGGLADHTYNEQFF
V: TRBV27; J: TRBJ2-6; CDR3: CASSRWGTTGANVLTF
V: TRBV30; J: TRBJ2-7; CDR3: CAWSRPGPLKGQYF
V: TRBV5-4; J: TRBJ2-5; CDR3: CASSLAVQETQYF
V: TRBV7-7; J: TRBJ2-5; CDR3: CASSLGASGLAGGPGETQYF
V: TRBV19; J: TRBJ2-7; CDR3: CASSLSQGYEQYF
V: TRBV10-1; J: TRBJ1-2; CDR3: CASSEIHGTDGYTF
V: TRBV5-5; J: TRBJ2-5; CDR3: CASSWGTSGRVTAETQYF
V: TRBV19; J: TRBJ1-2; CDR3: CASSISPDSGGYTF
V: TRBV19; J: TRBJ1-5; CDR3: CASSDRQPLHDSNQPQHF
V: TRBV2; J: TRBJ1-1; CDR3: CASTSRRVAAFF
V: TRBV5-1; J: TRBJ2-1; CDR3: CASSLTKSGLAGEYEQFF
V: TRBV6-5; J: TRBJ2-7; CDR3: CASSYSAASGPYEQYF
V: TRBV6-1; J: TRBJ2-5; CDR3: CAQDGSLAETQYF
V: TRBV5-4; J: TRBJ2-1; CDR3: CASSQAGGTSGRGEQFF
V: TRBV18; J: TRBJ1-2; CDR3: CASSVGHDYGYTF
V: TRBV7-9; J: TRBJ2-3; CDR3: CASSLNSGSTDTQYF
V: TRBV19; J: TRBJ1-4; CDR3: CASSIDYYEKLFF
V: TRBV10-3; J: TRBJ2-1; CDR3: CAISPGTGDNEQFF
V: TRBV6-6; J: TRBJ1-1; CDR3: CASTGGARNTEAFF
V: TRBV2; J: TRBJ1-1; CDR3: CASSPDSEAFF
V: TRBV5-6; J: TRBJ2-3; CDR3: CASSLRWGGTDTQYF
V: TRBV10-3; J: TRBJ2-7; CDR3: CAISETSGRSYEQYF
V: TRBV11-2; J: TRBJ1-1; CDR3: CASSPTDDTEAFF
V: TRBV6-5; J: TRBJ1-1; CDR3: CASSYDGNTEAFF
V: TRBV7-8; J: TRBJ2-1; CDR3: CASSLGTGSGEQFF
V: TRBV10-2; J: TRBJ2-3; CDR3: CASSEASSADTQYF
V: TRBV4-1; J: TRBJ1-6; CDR3: CASSPGTGISPLHF
V: TRBV6-1; J: TRBJ2-3; CDR3: CASSLASGSRNTQYF
V: TRBV5-1; J: TRBJ1-5; CDR3: CASSPTASGNQPQHF
V: TRBV2; J: TRBJ2-7; CDR3: CASIPDRVSHEQYF
V: TRBV13; J: TRBJ1-1; CDR3: CASSLLKGAEAFF
V: TRBV6-1; J: TRBJ2-7; CDR3: CASSEERGRNYEQYF
V: TRBV28; J: TRBJ1-2; CDR3: CASSRPRIGNYGYTF
V: TRBV27; J: TRBJ2-4; CDR3: CASSLKASGSGTKNIQYF
V: TRBV5-6; J: TRBJ2-7; CDR3: CASSFASFGGSIYEQYF
V: TRBV11-3; J: TRBJ2-7; CDR3: CASSPGGGEQYF
V: TRBV5-1; J: TRBJ1-1; CDR3: CASSLNANTEAFF
V: TRBV7-9; J: TRBJ1-5; CDR3: CASSLDGDVQPQHF
V: TRBV27; J: TRBJ1-1; CDR3: CASRRQDRVTEAFF
V: TRBV2; J: TRBJ1-3; CDR3: CASRDINSGNTIYF
V: TRBV21-1; J: TRBJ2-7; CDR3: CASSKTASGRWSSYEQYF
V: TRBV6-5; J: TRBJ1-1; CDR3: CASSSLGATEAFF
V: TRBV4-1; J: TRBJ2-7; CDR3: CASSQERNSAYEQYF